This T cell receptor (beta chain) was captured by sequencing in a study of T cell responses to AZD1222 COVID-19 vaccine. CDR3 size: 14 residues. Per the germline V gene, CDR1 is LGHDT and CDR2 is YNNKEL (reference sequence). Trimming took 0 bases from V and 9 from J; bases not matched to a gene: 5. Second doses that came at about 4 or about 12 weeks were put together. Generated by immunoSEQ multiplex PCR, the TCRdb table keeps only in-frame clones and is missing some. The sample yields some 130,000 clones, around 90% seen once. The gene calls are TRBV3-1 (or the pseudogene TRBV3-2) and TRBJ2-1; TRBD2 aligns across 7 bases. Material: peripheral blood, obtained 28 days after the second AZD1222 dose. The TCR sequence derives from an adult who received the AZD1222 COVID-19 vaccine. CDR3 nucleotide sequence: TGTGCCAGCAGCCAAGATAGGGACTATGGTGAGCAGTTCTTC. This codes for CASSQDRDYGEQFF.